This T cell receptor (beta chain) emerged from a study of T cell responses to AZD1222 COVID-19 vaccine. Study-level background: Both about-4-week and about-12-week second-dose recipients were combined.

Points from the study as a whole: Sampled repertoires all dated from after the peak T cell response.

This clone has just a few counts. The antigen is not known. Data came from immunoSEQ multiplex PCR; TCRdb stores just in-frame clones and leaves some out. The sample records some 130,000 clones, 80% to 90% being singletons. The CDR3 totals 12 residues. The germline V and J ends were trimmed by 5 bases and 7 bases, with 11 bases remaining between them. The germline CDR1 and CDR2 sequences are MDHEN and SYDVKM. V usage is TRBV28 and J usage is TRBJ1-1; D is unresolved. Sequences were derived from peripheral blood, sampled on day 0 of AZD1222 vaccination. The sequence was collected from an adult in good health. The CDR3 coding sequence is TGTGCCAGCAGTCCCGCCCTAATTGAAGCTTTCTTT. Translation: CASSPALIEAFF.